What follows are 26 T cell receptor beta chains derived from one specimen sequenced in a study of blood T cell repertoires in COVID-19. The assay was immunoSEQ multiplex PCR, and TCRdb's table has in-frame clones only and misses some. This sample yields about 210,000 clones, of which approximately 87% are seen a single time; 6.2% belongs to the top ten. Specimen: peripheral blood. These receptors all come from a man between 60 and 75 years old who had recovered from COVID-19.

V gene TRBV7-8 combines with J gene TRBJ1-5, with D possibly being TRBD1 (5 bases). Trimming took off 5 bases at V and 3 bases at J, with 11 bases between the two ends. Germline values: CDR1 SGHVS, CDR2 FQNEAQ. CDR3 length: 14 amino acids. The CDR3 loop is CASSGGGYNQPQHF. CDR3 DNA: TGTGCCAGCAGCGGGGGGGGTTACAATCAGCCCCAGCATTTT.

The V call is TRBV7-2, the J call TRBJ1-2, with D perhaps matching TRBD1 (5 bases). From germline, CDR1 is SGHTA and CDR2 FQGNSA. CDR3 length equals 13 residues. Deletions cut 1 base from V and 6 bases from J, with 9 bases between. CDR3 region: CASSLGGGNGYTF. As DNA, the CDR3 is TGTGCCAGCAGCTTAGGTGGGGGGAATGGCTACACCTTC.

The chain employs TRBV24-1 and TRBJ2-2; D is perhaps TRBD1 (6 bases). Trimming removed 5 bases at V and 0 bases at J, with 9 bases between. The germline CDR1 and CDR2 sequences are KGHDR and SFDVKD. The CDR3 consists of 15 residues. This CDR3 reads CATSVHRANTGELFF. CDR3 sequence (DNA): TGTGCCACCAGTGTTCACAGGGCGAACACCGGGGAGCTGTTTTTT.

This chain links TRBV28 with TRBJ1-3; 8 bases align to TRBD1. The junction had 1 base not matched to a gene; V was cut back by 5 bases and J by 4 bases. CDR3 size: 13 residues. CDR1 and CDR2 (germline): MDHEN, SYDVKM. DNA for the CDR3: TGTGCCAGCAGTAGGACAGGGGGAAACACCATATATTTT. Protein sequence: CASSRTGGNTIYF. The full variable domain, with the rest looked up from reference TRBV28 and TRBJ1-3, is DVKVTQSSRYLVKRTGEKVFLECVQDMDHENMFWYRQDPGLGLRLIYFSYDVKMKEKGDIPEGYSVSREKKERFSLILESASTNQTSMYLCASSRTGGNTIYFGEGSWLTVV.

V and J are TRBV30 and TRBJ2-5; tentative D call: TRBD2 (5 bases). The V end was cut by 3 bases, the J end by 4 bases, with 9 bases between. This CDR3 spans 12 amino acids. Germline loops: CDR1 GTSNPN, CDR2 SVGIG (reference sequence). This CDR3 is CAWSRGLETQYF. The DNA for the CDR3 is TGTGCCTGGAGCCGAGGACTAGAGACCCAGTACTTC.

V usage is TRBV19 and J usage is TRBJ2-3, with TRBD1 as a possible D gene (6 bases). CDR1 is LNHDA, CDR2 SQIVND, per germline (reference sequence). CDR3 size: 13 residues. Trimming took 3 bases from V and 6 from J, leaving 10 bases between them. The CDR3 spells CASSMRRGDTQYF. The DNA for the CDR3 is TGTGCCAGTAGTATGCGAAGGGGGGATACGCAGTATTTT.

The genes are TRBV4-1 and TRBJ2-7, with 7 bases matching TRBD1. V gave up 1 base and J gave up 2 bases; unmatched junction bases: 5. The CDR3 runs 15 residues. The germline V gene encodes CDR1 MGHRA and CDR2 YSYEKL. The CDR3 reads CASSQARQGTYEQYF. In DNA form, the CDR3 reads TGCGCCAGCAGCCAAGCCCGACAGGGAACCTACGAGCAGTACTTC.

This clone was observed once. The V call is TRBV7-2, the J call TRBJ2-1; D call uncertain. The CDR3 is 14 amino acids. CDR1 SGHTA and CDR2 FQGNSA come from the germline V gene. Trimming took off 1 base at V and 6 bases at J, with 10 bases between the two ends. The CDR3 DNA reads TGTGCCAGCAGCTTAGTAGCCATGGGCAATGAGCAGTTCTTC. Amino acids: CASSLVAMGNEQFF.

The chain couples TRBV7-3 to TRBJ2-1; 8 bases are a match to TRBD1. The V and J ends lost 5 bases and 2 bases, in that order; junction bases with no gene match: 8. Germline V gene sequence: CDR1 SGHTA, CDR2 FQGTGA. This CDR3 spans 16 amino acids. The CDR3 nucleotides read TGTGCCAGCAGCCCACCCCCGGGACAGGCCTACAATGAGCAGTTCTTC. Protein: CASSPPPGQAYNEQFF.

The chain uses TRBV3-1 (or the pseudogene TRBV3-2) and TRBJ1-2; weak D call: TRBD1 (6 bases). The germline V gene encodes CDR1 LGHDT and CDR2 YNNKEL (reference sequence). V lost 0 bases to trimming and J lost 8 bases, with 16 bases between them. The CDR3 has 15 residues. The CDR3 protein is CASSQDLGGLRGYTF. The CDR3 DNA is TGTGCCAGCAGCCAAGATCTCGGGGGGCTAAGAGGCTACACCTTC.

V gene TRBV27 combines with J gene TRBJ2-2; weak D call: TRBD1 (6 bases). Germline values: CDR1 MNHEY, CDR2 SMNVEV (reference sequence). The CDR3 covers 17 residues. Between the trimmed V and J ends, which lost 5 bases and 4 bases, there was a span of 20 bases. The CDR3 nucleotides read TGTGCCAGCAGTCCCGGGACATCCGGTATGCGCACCGGGGAGCTGTTTTTT. Protein sequence: CASSPGTSGMRTGELFF.

The chain is built from TRBV29-1 and TRBJ2-7; D may be TRBD1 (5 bases). This CDR3 has 13 residues. The germline V gene encodes CDR1 SQVTM and CDR2 ANQGSEA. V lost 6 bases to trimming and J lost 0 bases, with 12 bases between them. The CDR3 region has the DNA TGCAGCGTCGCCCGGACAAGCTCCTACGAGCAGTACTTC. Residues: CSVARTSSYEQYF.

The V call is TRBV30, the J call TRBJ2-7; TRBD1 agrees at 9 bases. Germline loops: CDR1 GTSNPN, CDR2 SVGIG (reference sequence). V shed 6 bases, J shed 3 bases, and the junction held 3 bases outside the gene matches. There are 12 residues in the CDR3. This CDR3 reads CACTTGGYEQYF. The DNA for the CDR3 is TGTGCCTGCACGACAGGGGGCTACGAGCAGTACTTC.

The chain links TRBV3-1 (or the pseudogene TRBV3-2) to TRBJ2-6, with 8 bases identical to TRBD2. CDR1 is LGHDT and CDR2 is YNNKEL in the germline V gene (reference sequence). There are 15 residues in the CDR3. Trimming cost V 4 bases and J 5 bases; bases outside gene matches: 4. CDR3 sequence: CASSPGGRRANVLTF. The DNA of the CDR3 is TGTGCCAGCAGCCCGGGAGGGCGAAGGGCCAACGTCCTGACTTTC.

This chain uses TRBV19 with TRBJ1-2, with TRBD1 as a possible D gene (5 bases). The V gene's germline CDR1 is LNHDA and CDR2 SQIVND (reference sequence). Trimming pared 4 bases from V and 5 bases from J, leaving 14 bases between. This CDR3 comprises 14 residues. The CDR3 spells CASSSTREEYGYTF. For the CDR3, the DNA is TGTGCCAGTAGTAGTACCAGGGAGGAATATGGCTACACCTTC.

This chain joins TRBV5-1 and TRBJ2-1; possible D gene TRBD2, 6 bases. The CDR3 runs 14 residues. Per the germline V gene, CDR1 is SGHRS and CDR2 is YFSETQ. The V and J ends lost 4 bases and 5 bases respectively, with 13 bases between them. The CDR3: CASSPRAGNNEQFF. CDR3 bases: TGCGCCAGCAGCCCGAGGGCGGGGAACAATGAGCAGTTCTTC.

The CDR3 region has the DNA TGTGCCAGCAGTTACCCGGCCGGGGGGGACACTGAAGCTTTCTTT. Encoded protein: CASSYPAGGDTEAFF. This sequence joins TRBV6-6 and TRBJ1-1, with D possibly being TRBD1 (5 bases). The ends were cut back, 2 bases at V and 3 bases at J, with 13 bases in the middle. Germline V gene lookup returns CDR1 MNHNY and CDR2 SVGAGI (reference sequence). This CDR3 spans 15 amino acids.

This chain uses TRBV24-1 with TRBJ2-1; 7 bases match TRBD2. The CDR3 totals 14 residues. V was clipped by 6 bases and J by 5 bases; unmatched bases: 6. The germline CDR1 and CDR2 sequences are KGHDR and SFDVKD. The CDR3 reads CATSQGGGDNEQFF. CDR3 in DNA: TGTGCCACCAGTCAGGGCGGGGGAGACAATGAGCAGTTCTTC.

The chain carries TRBV30 and TRBJ2-7; TRBD2 matches at 10 bases. Germline V CDR1 and CDR2: GTSNPN, SVGIG (reference sequence). With 4 bases clipped from V and 4 bases from J, the junction kept 4 bases outside the gene matches. This CDR3 has 13 amino acids. The CDR3 sequence is CAWKVAGGYEQYF. The CDR3 region has the DNA TGTGCCTGGAAGGTAGCGGGAGGTTACGAGCAGTACTTC.

The chain recombines TRBV5-6 with TRBJ2-5, with TRBD1 identical over 7 bases. The trim removed 4 bases at V and 1 base at J, leaving 1 base unmatched. The germline V gene encodes CDR1 SGHDT and CDR2 YYEEEE. This CDR3 comprises 13 residues. CDR3 sequence: CASSGTAQETQYF. The CDR3 nucleotides read TGTGCCAGCAGCGGGACAGCCCAAGAGACCCAGTACTTC. Looking up the rest from reference TRBV5-6 and TRBJ2-5 gives the full variable domain: DAGVTQSPTHLIKTRGQQVTLRCSPKSGHDTVSWYQQALGQGPQFIFQYYEEEERQRGNFPDRFSGHQFPNYSSELNVNALLLGDSALYLCASSGTAQETQYFGPGTRLLVL.

The gene calls are TRBV5-4 and TRBJ2-1; 7 bases fit TRBD2. The CDR3 is 15 amino acids. The germline CDR1 and CDR2 sequences are SGHNT and YYREEE (reference sequence). V dropped 1 base and J dropped 5; count of bases not matched to a gene: 6. CDR3 sequence: CASSLWIGGDNEQFF. In nucleotides, the CDR3 is TGTGCCAGCAGCTTGTGGATTGGGGGGGACAATGAGCAGTTCTTC.

This clone was counted once. The V and J genes are TRBV2 and TRBJ2-3, with D tentatively TRBD1 (6 bases). The CDR3 loop spans 13 amino acids. Germline assignment: CDR1 SNHLY and CDR2 FYNNEI. Trimming pared 9 bases from V and 1 base from J, leaving 11 bases between. CDR3 in amino acids: CASGQWGTDTQYF. The CDR3 nucleotides are TGTGCCAGTGGACAGTGGGGCACAGATACGCAGTATTTT.

This clone was observed a single time. The chain joins TRBV4-3 to TRBJ1-5; D remains unclear. Looked up from germline, CDR1 is LGHNA and CDR2 is YSLEER. Deletions cut 1 base from V and 11 bases from J, with 12 bases between. This CDR3 is built from 13 residues. CDR3 in amino acids: CASSQVAGRSQHF. The CDR3 coding sequence is TGCGCCAGCAGCCAAGTGGCGGGTAGGTCCCAGCATTTT.

The J gene is TRBJ2-2, the V gene TRBV5-1; a weak D match, TRBD2 (6 bases). The germline gives CDR1 SGHRS, CDR2 YFSETQ. The CDR3 has 14 amino acids. Trimming cost V 4 bases and J 6 bases, with 13 bases left between them. This chain's CDR3 is CASSGGDFAGELFF. For the CDR3, the DNA is TGCGCCAGCAGCGGAGGGGACTTCGCCGGGGAGCTGTTTTTT. The whole variable domain, filled in from reference TRBV5-1 and TRBJ2-2, reads KAGVTQTPRYLIKTRGQQVTLSCSPISGHRSVSWYQQTPGQGLQFLFEYFSETQRNKGNFPGRFSGRQFSNSRSEMNVSTLELGDSALYLCASSGGDFAGELFFGEGSRLTVL.

The gene calls are TRBV9 and TRBJ1-1; D may be TRBD1 (5 bases). Germline lookup yields CDR1 SGDLS and CDR2 YYNGEE. V lost 4 bases and J 5 bases, leaving 21 bases between the germline ends. There are 16 residues in the CDR3. CDR3 amino acids: CASSPQGWGPGTEAFF. As DNA, the CDR3 is TGTGCCAGCAGCCCCCAAGGTTGGGGCCCTGGGACTGAAGCTTTCTTT. Full variable domain (outside the CDR3, taken from reference TRBV9 and TRBJ1-1): DSGVTQTPKHLITATGQRVTLRCSPRSGDLSVYWYQQSLDQGLQFLIQYYNGEERAKGNILERFSAQQFPDLHSELNLSSLELGDSALYFCASSPQGWGPGTEAFFGQGTRLTVV.

This sequence joins TRBV5-4 and TRBJ1-5, with TRBD1 matching 7 bases. Trimming took 4 bases from V and 4 from J; bases not matched to a gene: 2. Germline CDR1 reads SGHNT; CDR2 reads YYREEE (reference sequence). The CDR3 totals 13 residues. CDR3 residues: CASSRDSNQPQHF. The CDR3 region has the DNA TGTGCCAGCAGCCGGGACAGTAATCAGCCCCAGCATTTT. Full variable domain (missing parts from reference TRBV5-4 and TRBJ1-5): ETGVTQSPTHLIKTRGQQVTLRCSSQSGHNTVSWYQQALGQGPQFIFQYYREEENGRGNFPPRFSGLQFPNYSSELNVNALELDDSALYLCASSRDSNQPQHFGDGTRLSIL.